The clone carrying this T cell receptor beta chain was recorded at least ten times. The source of the sample is a study of blood T cells in healthy people across ages. V was clipped by 0 bases and J by 0 bases; unmatched bases: 2. Per germline, CDR1 MNHEY and CDR2 SVGAGI. The CDR3 totals 17 residues. The use of a sample-barcoded 5' primer and a J-beta primer mix characterized a second PCR of roughly 7 to 11 cycles. TCRdb re-analysed the 5' RACE reads in MiXCR, keeping a single row per CDR3 protein. The table has 800,000 to 950,000 distinct CDR3 sequences, almost 30% seen once. This sample was shared with a second study, whose subject was T cells of mothers and their children. That work states: For each mother, over 9.5 million TCR beta CDR3 reads were obtained, and for each child, roughly 3.3 million. Slightly higher, non-significant overlap characterized related mother-child pairs relative to unrelated pairs.

Specimen: blood. V usage is TRBV6-5 and J usage is TRBJ2-5; the match to TRBD2 covers 12 bases. This TCR came from a woman aged 40 to 49 in good health. CDR3 DNA sequence: TGTGCCAGCAGTTACTCGGGGACTAGCGGGTACCAAGAGACCCAGTACTTC. Protein sequence: CASSYSGTSGYQETQYF.